The present T cell receptor (beta chain) was sequenced within a study of CXCR3-negative and CXCR3-positive naive CD8 T cells. Germline assignment: CDR1 SQVTM and CDR2 ANQGSEA. This CDR3 comprises 14 residues. Study findings and constraints: Upon cryopreservation, CXCR3 expression partially decreased, and most assays used fresh PBMCs.

5' RACE that incorporated UMI labels was used to prepare the TRB cDNA libraries. Reanalyzing the 5' RACE reads, TCRdb keeps one entry per CDR3 protein, without DNA. The sample includes approximately 88,000 distinct CDR3 sequences. About this clonotype: Its antigen remains unknown.

Per CD8+ T cell subset, triplicate sorts of approximately 290,000 cells each were done. The specimen sequenced was naive CXCR3- CD8+ T cells from blood. Indicated subset: CD45RO-CCR7+CD27+CD95- naive CD8+ T cells lacking CXCR3 (TNR3-). The sequence was obtained from a human donor in good health. Some clones in this sample may be carry-over from other donors' samples. The J gene is TRBJ2-1, the V gene TRBV29-1. The CDR3 loop reads CSVEAFSSYNEQLF.